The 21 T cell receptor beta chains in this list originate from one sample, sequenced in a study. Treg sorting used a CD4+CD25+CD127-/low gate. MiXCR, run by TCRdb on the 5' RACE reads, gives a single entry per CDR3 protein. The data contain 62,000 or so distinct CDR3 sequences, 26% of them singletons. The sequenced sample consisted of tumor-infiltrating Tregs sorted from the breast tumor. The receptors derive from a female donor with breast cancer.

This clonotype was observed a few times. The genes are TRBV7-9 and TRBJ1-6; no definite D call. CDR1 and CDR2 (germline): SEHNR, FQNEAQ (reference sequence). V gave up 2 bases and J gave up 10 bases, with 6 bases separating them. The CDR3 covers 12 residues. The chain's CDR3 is CASSLTGSPLHF. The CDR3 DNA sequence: TGTGCCAGCAGCTTAACGGGATCACCCCTCCACTTT.

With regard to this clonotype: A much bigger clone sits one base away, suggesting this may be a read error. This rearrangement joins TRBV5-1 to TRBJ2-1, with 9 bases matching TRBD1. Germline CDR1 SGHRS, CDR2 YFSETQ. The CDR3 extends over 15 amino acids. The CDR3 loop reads CAGSSQTGGYNEQFF. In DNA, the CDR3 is TGCGCCGGCAGCTCGCAGACAGGGGGATACAATGAGCAGTTCTTC.

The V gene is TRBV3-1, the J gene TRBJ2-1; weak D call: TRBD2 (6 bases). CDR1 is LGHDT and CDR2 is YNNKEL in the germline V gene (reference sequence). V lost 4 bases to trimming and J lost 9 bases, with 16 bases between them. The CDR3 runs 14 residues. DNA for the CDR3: TGTGCCAGCAGCCGACGGGAGAGGACGGGTGAGCAGTTCTTC. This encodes CASSRRERTGEQFF.

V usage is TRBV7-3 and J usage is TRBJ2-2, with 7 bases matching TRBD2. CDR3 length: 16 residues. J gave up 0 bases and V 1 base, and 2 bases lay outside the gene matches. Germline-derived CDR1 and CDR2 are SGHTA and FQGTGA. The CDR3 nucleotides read TGTGCCAGCAGCTTAAGAGGGAGGGCGAACACCGGGGAGCTGTTTTTT. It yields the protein CASSLRGRANTGELFF.

Here the CDR3 DNA reads TGTGCCAGCAGCCACCGGGAGAATGCAGCCGGGGAGCTGTTTTTT. Translation gives CASSHRENAAGELFF. V is TRBV4-2 and J is TRBJ2-2; a weak D match, TRBD2 (6 bases). V shed 3 bases and J shed 6 bases, with 14 bases lying between them. The V gene's germline CDR1 is LGHNA and CDR2 YNFKEQ. The CDR3 is 15 amino acids.

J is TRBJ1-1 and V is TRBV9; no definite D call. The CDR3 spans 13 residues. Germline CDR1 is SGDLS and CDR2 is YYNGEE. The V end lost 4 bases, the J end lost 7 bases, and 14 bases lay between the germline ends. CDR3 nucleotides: TGTGCCAGCAGCCCGCGAATAGATGGTGAAGCTTTCTTT. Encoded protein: CASSPRIDGEAFF.

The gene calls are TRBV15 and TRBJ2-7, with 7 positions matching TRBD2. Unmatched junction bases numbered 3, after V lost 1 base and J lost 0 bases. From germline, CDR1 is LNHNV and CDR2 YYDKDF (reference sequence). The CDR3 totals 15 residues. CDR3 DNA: TGTGCCACCAGCAGAGCGGGAGGCAGCTCCTACGAGCAGTACTTC. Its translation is CATSRAGGSSYEQYF.

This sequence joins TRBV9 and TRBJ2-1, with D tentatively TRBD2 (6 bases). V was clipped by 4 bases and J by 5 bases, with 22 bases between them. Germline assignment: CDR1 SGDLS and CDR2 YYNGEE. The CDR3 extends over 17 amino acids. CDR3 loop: CASSPLGGTFKNNEQFF. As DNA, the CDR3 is TGTGCCAGCAGCCCTCTGGGTGGGACTTTTAAAAACAATGAGCAGTTCTTC.

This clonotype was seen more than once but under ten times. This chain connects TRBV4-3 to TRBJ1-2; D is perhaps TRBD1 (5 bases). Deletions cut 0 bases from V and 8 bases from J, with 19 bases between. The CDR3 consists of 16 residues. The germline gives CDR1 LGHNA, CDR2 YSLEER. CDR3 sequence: CASSQDGRISRGGYTF. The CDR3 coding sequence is TGCGCCAGCAGCCAAGATGGGAGAATCAGCCGGGGGGGCTACACCTTC.

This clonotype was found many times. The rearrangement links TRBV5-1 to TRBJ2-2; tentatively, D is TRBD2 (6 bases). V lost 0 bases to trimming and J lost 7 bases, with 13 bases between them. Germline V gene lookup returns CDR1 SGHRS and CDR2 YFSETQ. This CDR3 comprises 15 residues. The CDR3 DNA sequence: TGCGCCAGCAGCTTGGAAGCCGGGAGAGGCGGGGAGCTGTTTTTT. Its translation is CASSLEAGRGGELFF. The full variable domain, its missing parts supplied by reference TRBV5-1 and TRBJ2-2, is KAGVTQTPRYLIKTRGQQVTLSCSPISGHRSVSWYQQTPGQGLQFLFEYFSETQRNKGNFPGRFSGRQFSNSRSEMNVSTLELGDSALYLCASSLEAGRGGELFFGEGSRLTVL.

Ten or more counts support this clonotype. DNA of the CDR3: TGCGCCAGCAGCGCGCAGGGAGGATCCTACGAGCAGTACTTC. Protein: CASSAQGGSYEQYF. This sequence joins TRBV5-1 and TRBJ2-7, with a weak D call TRBD2 (6 bases). V shed 4 bases and J shed 1 base, with 12 bases lying between them. This CDR3 comprises 14 residues. Germline V gene lookup returns CDR1 SGHRS and CDR2 YFSETQ.

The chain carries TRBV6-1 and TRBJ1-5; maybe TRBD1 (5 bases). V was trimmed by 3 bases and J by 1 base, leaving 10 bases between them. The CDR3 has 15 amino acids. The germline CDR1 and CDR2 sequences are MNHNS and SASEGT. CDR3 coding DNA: TGTGCCAGCAGTGATCGGGACCGGAGCAATCAGCCCCAGCATTTT. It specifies CASSDRDRSNQPQHF.

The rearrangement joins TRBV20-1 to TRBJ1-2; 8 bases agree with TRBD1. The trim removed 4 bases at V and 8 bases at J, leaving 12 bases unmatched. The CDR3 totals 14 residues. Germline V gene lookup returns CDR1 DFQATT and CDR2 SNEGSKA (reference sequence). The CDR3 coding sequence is TGCAGTGCTAAAACCACCGGGACAGGCGAAGGCTACACCTTC. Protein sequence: CSAKTTGTGEGYTF.

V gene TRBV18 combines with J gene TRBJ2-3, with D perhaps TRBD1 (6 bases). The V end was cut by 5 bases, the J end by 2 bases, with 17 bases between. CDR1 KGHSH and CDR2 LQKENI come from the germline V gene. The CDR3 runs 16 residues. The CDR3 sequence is CASSDRRDTYTDTQYF. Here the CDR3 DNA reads TGTGCCAGCTCAGACAGACGGGACACTTACACAGATACGCAGTATTTT.

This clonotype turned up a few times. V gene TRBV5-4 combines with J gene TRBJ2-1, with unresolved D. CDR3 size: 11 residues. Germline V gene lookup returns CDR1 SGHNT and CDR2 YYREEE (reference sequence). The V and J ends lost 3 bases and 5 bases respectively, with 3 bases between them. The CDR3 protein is CASSSNNEQFF. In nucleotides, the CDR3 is TGTGCCAGCAGCTCTAACAATGAGCAGTTCTTC.

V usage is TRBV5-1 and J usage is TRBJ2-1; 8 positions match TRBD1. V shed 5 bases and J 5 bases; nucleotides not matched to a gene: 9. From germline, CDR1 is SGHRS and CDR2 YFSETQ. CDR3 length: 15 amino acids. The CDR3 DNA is TGCGCCAGCAGGACCGACAGGGGCGCCAACAATGAGCAGTTCTTC. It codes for CASRTDRGANNEQFF. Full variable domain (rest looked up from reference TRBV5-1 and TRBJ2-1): KAGVTQTPRYLIKTRGQQVTLSCSPISGHRSVSWYQQTPGQGLQFLFEYFSETQRNKGNFPGRFSGRQFSNSRSEMNVSTLELGDSALYLCASRTDRGANNEQFFGPGTRLTVL.

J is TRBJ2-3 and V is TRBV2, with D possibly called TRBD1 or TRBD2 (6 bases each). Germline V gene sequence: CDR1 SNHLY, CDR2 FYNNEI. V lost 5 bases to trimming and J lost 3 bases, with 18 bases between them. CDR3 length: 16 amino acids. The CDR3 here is CASSYWGARVTDTQYF. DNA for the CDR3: TGTGCCAGCAGTTACTGGGGGGCCCGGGTGACAGATACGCAGTATTTT.

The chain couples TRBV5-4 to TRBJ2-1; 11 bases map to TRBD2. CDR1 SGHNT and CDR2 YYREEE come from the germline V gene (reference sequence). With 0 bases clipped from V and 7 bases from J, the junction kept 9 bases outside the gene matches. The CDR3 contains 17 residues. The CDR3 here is CASSLEVAGGPSNEQFF. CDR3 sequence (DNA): TGTGCCAGCAGCTTGGAGGTAGCGGGGGGGCCTAGTAATGAGCAGTTCTTC.

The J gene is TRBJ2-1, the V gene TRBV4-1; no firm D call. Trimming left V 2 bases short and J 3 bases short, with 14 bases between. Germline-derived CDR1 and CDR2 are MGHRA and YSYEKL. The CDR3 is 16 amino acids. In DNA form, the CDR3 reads TGCGCCAGCAGCCAAATCAACCTTGTGGACTACAATGAGCAGTTCTTC. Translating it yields CASSQINLVDYNEQFF.

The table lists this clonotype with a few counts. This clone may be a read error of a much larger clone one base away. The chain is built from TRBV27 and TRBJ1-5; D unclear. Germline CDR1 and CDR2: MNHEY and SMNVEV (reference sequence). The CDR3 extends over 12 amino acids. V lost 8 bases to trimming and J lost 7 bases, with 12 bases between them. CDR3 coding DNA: TGTGCCAGCCAGAGGGAGCCCCAGCCCCAGCATTTT. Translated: CASQREPQPQHF.

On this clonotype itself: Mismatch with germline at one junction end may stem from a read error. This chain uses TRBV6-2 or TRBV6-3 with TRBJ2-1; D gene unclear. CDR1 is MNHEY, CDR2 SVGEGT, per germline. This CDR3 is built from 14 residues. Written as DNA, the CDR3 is TGTACCAGCAGCCCATCAAGCTCCTACAATGAGCAGTTCTTC. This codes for CTSSPSSSYNEQFF.